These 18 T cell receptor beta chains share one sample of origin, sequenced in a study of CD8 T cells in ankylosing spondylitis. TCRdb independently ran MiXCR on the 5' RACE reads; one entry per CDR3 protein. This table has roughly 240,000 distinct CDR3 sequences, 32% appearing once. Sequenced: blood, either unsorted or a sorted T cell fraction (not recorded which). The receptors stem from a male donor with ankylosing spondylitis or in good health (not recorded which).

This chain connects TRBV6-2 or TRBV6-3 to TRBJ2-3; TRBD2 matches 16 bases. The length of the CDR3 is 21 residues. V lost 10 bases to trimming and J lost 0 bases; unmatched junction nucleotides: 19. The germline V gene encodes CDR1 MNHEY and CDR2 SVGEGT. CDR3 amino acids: CATQSRGGPGLAGGSTDTQYF. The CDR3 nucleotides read TGTGCCACCCAGTCCAGGGGCGGACCGGGACTAGCGGGGGGGAGCACAGATACGCAGTATTTT.

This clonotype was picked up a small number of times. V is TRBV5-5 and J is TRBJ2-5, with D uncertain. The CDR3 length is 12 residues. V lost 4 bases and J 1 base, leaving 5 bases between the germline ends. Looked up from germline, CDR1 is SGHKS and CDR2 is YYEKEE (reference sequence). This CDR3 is CASSLPQETQYF. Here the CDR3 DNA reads TGTGCCAGCAGCCTACCCCAAGAGACCCAGTACTTC.

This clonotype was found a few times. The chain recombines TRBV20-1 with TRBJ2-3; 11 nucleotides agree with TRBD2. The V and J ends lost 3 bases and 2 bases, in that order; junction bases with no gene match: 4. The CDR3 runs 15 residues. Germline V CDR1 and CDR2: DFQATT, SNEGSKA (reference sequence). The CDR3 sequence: CSASTSGGATDTQYF. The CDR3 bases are TGCAGTGCTAGCACTAGCGGGGGAGCCACAGATACGCAGTATTTT.

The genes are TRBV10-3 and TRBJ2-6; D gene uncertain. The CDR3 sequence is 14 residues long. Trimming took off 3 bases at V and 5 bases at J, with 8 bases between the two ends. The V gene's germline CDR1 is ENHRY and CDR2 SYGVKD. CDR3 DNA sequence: TGTGCCATCAGTGATCGGGTTTGGGCCAACGTCCTGACTTTC. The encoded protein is CAISDRVWANVLTF.

Written as DNA, the CDR3 is TGTGCCAGTAGCAATGAGGGGGCACGGTGGAGCAATCAGCCCCAGCATTTT. Residues: CASSNEGARWSNQPQHF. The chain employs TRBV19 and TRBJ1-5; 7 positions agree with TRBD1. The trim removed 6 bases at V and 1 base at J, leaving 12 bases unmatched. The CDR3 is 17 amino acids. Looked up from germline, CDR1 is LNHDA and CDR2 is SQIVND (reference sequence).

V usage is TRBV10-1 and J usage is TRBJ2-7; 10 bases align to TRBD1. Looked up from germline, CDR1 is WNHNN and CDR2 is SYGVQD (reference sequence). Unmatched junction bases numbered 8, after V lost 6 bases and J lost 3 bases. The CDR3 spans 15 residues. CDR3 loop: CASRGDRGAYYEQYF. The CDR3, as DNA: TGCGCCAGCAGAGGGGACAGGGGAGCTTACTACGAGCAGTACTTC.

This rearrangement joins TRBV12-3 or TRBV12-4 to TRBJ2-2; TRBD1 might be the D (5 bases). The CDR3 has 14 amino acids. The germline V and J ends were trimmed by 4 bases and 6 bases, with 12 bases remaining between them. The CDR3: CASSSRRVSGELFF. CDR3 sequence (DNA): TGTGCCAGCAGTTCACGCAGGGTTTCCGGGGAGCTGTTTTTT.

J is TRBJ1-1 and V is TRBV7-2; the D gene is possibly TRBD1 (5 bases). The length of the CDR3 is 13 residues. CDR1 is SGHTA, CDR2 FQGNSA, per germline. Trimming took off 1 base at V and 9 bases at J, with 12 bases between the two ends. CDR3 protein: CASSLVPGTQAFF. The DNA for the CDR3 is TGTGCCAGCAGCTTAGTCCCCGGGACTCAAGCTTTCTTT.

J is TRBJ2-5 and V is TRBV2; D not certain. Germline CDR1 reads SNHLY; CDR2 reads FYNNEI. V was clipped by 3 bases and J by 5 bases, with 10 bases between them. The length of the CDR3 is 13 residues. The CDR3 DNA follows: TGTGCCAGCAGTGATAGTCGATGGGAGACCCAGTACTTC. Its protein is CASSDSRWETQYF.

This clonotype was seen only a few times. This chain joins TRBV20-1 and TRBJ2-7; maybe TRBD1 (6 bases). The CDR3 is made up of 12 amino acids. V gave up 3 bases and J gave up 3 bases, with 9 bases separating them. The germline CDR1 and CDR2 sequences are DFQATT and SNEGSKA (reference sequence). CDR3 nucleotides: TGCAGTGCTAGTACAGGGAACTACGAGCAGTACTTC. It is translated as CSASTGNYEQYF.

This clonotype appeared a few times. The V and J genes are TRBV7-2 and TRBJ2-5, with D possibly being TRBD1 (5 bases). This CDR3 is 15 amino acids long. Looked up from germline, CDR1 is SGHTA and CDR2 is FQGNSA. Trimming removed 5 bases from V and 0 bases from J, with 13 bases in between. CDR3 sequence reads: CASSPQGNNQETQYF. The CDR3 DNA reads TGTGCCAGCAGCCCCCAGGGTAACAACCAAGAGACCCAGTACTTC.

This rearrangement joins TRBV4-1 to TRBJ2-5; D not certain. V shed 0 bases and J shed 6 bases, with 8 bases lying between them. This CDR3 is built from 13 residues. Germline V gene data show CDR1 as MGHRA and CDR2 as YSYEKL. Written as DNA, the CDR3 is TGCGCCAGCAGCCAAGATGATGGAAAGACCCAGTACTTC. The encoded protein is CASSQDDGKTQYF.

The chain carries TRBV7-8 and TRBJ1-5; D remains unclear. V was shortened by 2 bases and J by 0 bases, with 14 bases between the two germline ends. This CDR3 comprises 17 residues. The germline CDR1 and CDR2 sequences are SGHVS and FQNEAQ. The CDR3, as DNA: TGTGCCAGCAGCTTACCGGCGGGTTGGTATAGCAATCAGCCCCAGCATTTT. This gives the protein CASSLPAGWYSNQPQHF.

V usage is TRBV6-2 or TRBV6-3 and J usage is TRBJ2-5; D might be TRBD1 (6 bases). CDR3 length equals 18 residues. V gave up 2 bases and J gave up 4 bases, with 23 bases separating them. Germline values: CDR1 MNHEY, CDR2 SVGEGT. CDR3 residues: CASSYPKMDSSATETQYF. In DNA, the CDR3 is TGTGCCAGCAGTTACCCTAAGATGGACAGCTCCGCTACAGAGACCCAGTACTTC.

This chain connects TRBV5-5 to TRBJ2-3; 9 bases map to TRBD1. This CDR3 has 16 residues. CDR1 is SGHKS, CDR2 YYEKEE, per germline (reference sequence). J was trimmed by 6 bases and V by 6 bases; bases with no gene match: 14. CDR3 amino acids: CASNLLPGQGSDTQYF. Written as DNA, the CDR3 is TGTGCCAGCAACCTCCTCCCGGGACAGGGATCGGATACGCAGTATTTT.

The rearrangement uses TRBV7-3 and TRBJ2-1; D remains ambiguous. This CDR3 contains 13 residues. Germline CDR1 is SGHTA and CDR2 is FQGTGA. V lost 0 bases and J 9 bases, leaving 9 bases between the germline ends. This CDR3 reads CASSLTIGGEQFF. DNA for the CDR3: TGTGCCAGCAGCTTAACGATAGGCGGTGAGCAGTTCTTC.

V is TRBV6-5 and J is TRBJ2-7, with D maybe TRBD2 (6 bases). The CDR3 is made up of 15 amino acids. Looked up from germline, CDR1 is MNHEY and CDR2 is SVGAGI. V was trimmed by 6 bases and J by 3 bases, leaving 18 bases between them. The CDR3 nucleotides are TGTGCCAGCAGGTACCTAGGGGAGGCGGTCTACGAGCAGTACTTC. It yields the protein CASRYLGEAVYEQYF.

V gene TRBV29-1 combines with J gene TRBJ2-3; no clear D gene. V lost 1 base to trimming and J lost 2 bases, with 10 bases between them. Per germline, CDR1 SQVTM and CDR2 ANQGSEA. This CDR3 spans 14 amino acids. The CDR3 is CSVEVLSATDTQYF. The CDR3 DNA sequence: TGCAGCGTTGAAGTCCTCAGCGCCACAGATACGCAGTATTTT.